The present entry profiles one T cell receptor (beta chain) with its context. The data derive from a study of blood T cell repertoires in COVID-19. In the authors' methods: How many nucleated cells were present was estimated from reference gene primer amplification. Produced via immunoSEQ multiplex PCR; TCRdb's table is partial and in-frame only. The V and J calls and clone size were taken over from that table, and D and trimming were inferred from the DNA. Altogether approximately 97,000 clones are present, 75% to 95% being singletons, with the ten largest covering 1.7%. This receptor was obtained from a man aged 55 to 70 with acute or convalescent COVID-19. Sequenced material: peripheral blood.

The CDR3 DNA is TGTGCCAGCCCTAAGTCCCCTAATGAAAAACTGTTTTTT. Amino acid sequence: CASPKSPNEKLFF. J is TRBJ1-4 and V is TRBV6-4; the D is unclear. Between the trimmed V and J ends, which lost 8 bases and 3 bases, there was a span of 10 bases. The CDR3 runs to 13 residues. The germline V gene encodes CDR1 MRHNA and CDR2 SNTAGT.